The text below deals with one T cell receptor beta chain. This specimen comes from a study of blood T cell repertoires in COVID-19. Study-level information: PBMCs, B-cell-depleted T cells, or T cells were the source of the cDNA or gDNA that made up the material.

Data came from immunoSEQ multiplex PCR; TCRdb stores just in-frame clones and leaves some out. The sample yields about 400,000 clones, roughly nine tenths seen once. Participants came from some 23 US areas, aged roughly 18 to 100 years. Researchers sorted participants into cohorts using their self-reported clinical history. Recovered status in Cohort 3 required two negative PCRs, clearance, or symptom resolution. The TCR originated in a woman in her thirties who had recovered from COVID-19. Specimen: PBMCs or T cells enriched from blood (not recorded which).

In DNA form, the CDR3 reads TGTGCCAGCGCAGCGTTTCGACGGAGAAATTCACCCCTCCACTTT. It yields the protein CASAAFRRRNSPLHF. This sequence joins TRBV28 and TRBJ1-6; D remains ambiguous. The CDR3 totals 15 residues. Germline CDR1 reads MDHEN; CDR2 reads SYDVKM. Trimming shortened V by 8 bases and J by 7 bases, and 18 bases separated the two germline ends.